This T cell receptor (beta chain) was captured by sequencing in a study of blood T cells in healthy people across ages. Overall study findings and caveats: Calculation of diversity from one million T cells yielded estimates considered to be underestimates.

This CDR3 is 15 amino acids long. Trimming stripped 2 bases from V and 5 bases from J, with 16 bases between. Per the germline V gene, CDR1 is SGDLS and CDR2 is YYNGEE. In regard to this clonotype: The antigen remains undetermined.

PCR was performed a second time for about 7 to 12 cycles using a sample-barcoded 5' primer and a J-beta primer mix. Unique molecular identifiers of 12 random nucleotides labeled each cDNA. TCRdb re-called the 5' RACE reads through MiXCR, storing one row per CDR3 protein. The sample lists 1 million or so distinct CDR3 sequences; 25% were seen once. Roughly 10 milliliters of peripheral blood were drawn from each donor. The sample was also linked to a second study, of T cells of mothers and their children. That investigation notes: Samples were provided by three healthy Caucasian mothers and their six children.

The sequence came from a girl aged 2 to 10 in good health. The sample comprised blood. This sequence joins TRBV9 and TRBJ1-1; D ambiguous. CDR3 protein: CASSVASHVDTEAFF. CDR3 sequence (DNA): TGTGCCAGCAGCGTCGCTTCACATGTTGATACTGAAGCTTTCTTT.